This T cell receptor (beta chain) was sequenced for a study of blood T cell repertoires in COVID-19. The CDR3 consists of 14 residues. Trimming left V 5 bases short and J 3 bases short, with 14 bases between. Germline V lookup: CDR1 MNHEY, CDR2 SMNVEV (reference sequence). Study processing details: Nucleated cell number was recorded as an estimate derived from reference gene primer amplification. Here immunoSEQ multiplex PCR was the method, and the copy in TCRdb shows in-frame clones only, minus some. V and J calls and clone size are given by that table; D and trimming were obtained from the DNA. The profile shows approximately 250,000 clones, 85% to 90% of them singletons.

V is TRBV27 and J is TRBJ2-7; D not resolved. This clonotype originated in a man aged 18 to 29 with active or convalescent COVID-19. Sequencing was performed on peripheral blood. DNA for the CDR3: TGTGCCAGCAGTCCCGCCCGTTACAGCTACGAGCAGTACTTC. Its translation: CASSPARYSYEQYF.